This TCR beta chain was sequenced during a study of a mutant IDH1 vaccine in newly diagnosed glioma. Study as a whole: Of treated patients, around 60% were men and approximately 40% women, averaging around 40 years. Radiotherapy, temozolomide, or both had been given previously, and both were given to most. Overall study results and limits: Vaccination elicited immune responses in 93.3% of patients.

TCRdb's table, derived via immunoSEQ multiplex PCR, lists solely in-frame clones and lacks some. The sample records some 70,000 clones, approximately 85% being singletons. In germline, CDR1 is MNHEY, CDR2 SMNVEV (reference sequence). V was cut by 6 bases and J by 4 bases, with 18 bases left in between. This CDR3 contains 15 residues. About this clone itself: The antigen is undetermined.

This sample's time point: baseline, week 1 (first vaccination visit). Treatment of the sample: pre-vaccination baseline after standard-of-care therapy. New WHO grade 3 or 4 IDH1-mutant, ATRX-lost astrocytomas were present in all donors. The TCR originated in a man in his fifties or sixties with glioma. V gene TRBV27 combines with J gene TRBJ2-5, with a weak D call TRBD2 (5 bases). The specimen comprised PBMCs, sampled from a glioma patient treated with radiotherapy, temozolomide or both. This CDR3 reads CASSRGKGGRETQYF. The CDR3 DNA is TGTGCCAGCAGCCGCGGAAAGGGCGGGCGAGAGACCCAGTACTTC.